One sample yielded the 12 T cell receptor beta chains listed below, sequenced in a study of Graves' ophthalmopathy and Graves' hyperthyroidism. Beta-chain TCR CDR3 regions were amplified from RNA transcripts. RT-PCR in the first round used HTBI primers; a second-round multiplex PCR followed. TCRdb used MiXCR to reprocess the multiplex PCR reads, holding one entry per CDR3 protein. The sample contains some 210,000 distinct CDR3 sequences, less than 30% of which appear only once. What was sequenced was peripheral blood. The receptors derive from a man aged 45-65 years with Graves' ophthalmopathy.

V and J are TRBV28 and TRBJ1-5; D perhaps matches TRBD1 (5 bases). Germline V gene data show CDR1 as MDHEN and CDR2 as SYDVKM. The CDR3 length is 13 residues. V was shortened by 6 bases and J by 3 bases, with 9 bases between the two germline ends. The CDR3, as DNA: TGTGCCAGCAGGCAGGGAATCAATCAGCCCCAGCATTTT. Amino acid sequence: CASRQGINQPQHF.

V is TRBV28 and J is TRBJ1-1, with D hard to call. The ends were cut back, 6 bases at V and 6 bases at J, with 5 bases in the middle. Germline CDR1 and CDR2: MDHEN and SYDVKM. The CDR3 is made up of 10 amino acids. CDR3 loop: CASRLAEAFF. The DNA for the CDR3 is TGTGCCAGCAGGCTAGCTGAAGCTTTCTTT.

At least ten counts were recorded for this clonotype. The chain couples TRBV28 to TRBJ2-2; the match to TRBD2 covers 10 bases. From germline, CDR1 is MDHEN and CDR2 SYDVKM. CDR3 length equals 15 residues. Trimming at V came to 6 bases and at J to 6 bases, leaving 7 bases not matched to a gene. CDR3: CASSPNLAGAGELFF. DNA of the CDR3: TGTGCCAGCAGCCCAAATCTAGCGGGGGCCGGGGAGCTGTTTTTT.

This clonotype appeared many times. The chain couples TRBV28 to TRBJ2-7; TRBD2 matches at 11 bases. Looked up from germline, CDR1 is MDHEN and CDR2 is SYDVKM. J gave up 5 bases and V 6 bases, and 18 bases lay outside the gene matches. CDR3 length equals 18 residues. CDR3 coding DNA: TGTGCCAGCAGATCATCAAATAGCGGGAGGGCCGGAGGTCACGAGCAGTACTTC. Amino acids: CASRSSNSGRAGGHEQYF.

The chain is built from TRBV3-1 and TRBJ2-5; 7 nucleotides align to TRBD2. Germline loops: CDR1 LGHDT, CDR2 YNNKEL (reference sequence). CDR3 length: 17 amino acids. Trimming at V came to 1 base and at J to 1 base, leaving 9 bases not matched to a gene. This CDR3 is CASSQGVGAGSQETQYF. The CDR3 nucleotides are TGTGCCAGCAGCCAAGGAGTTGGAGCGGGGTCCCAAGAGACCCAGTACTTC.

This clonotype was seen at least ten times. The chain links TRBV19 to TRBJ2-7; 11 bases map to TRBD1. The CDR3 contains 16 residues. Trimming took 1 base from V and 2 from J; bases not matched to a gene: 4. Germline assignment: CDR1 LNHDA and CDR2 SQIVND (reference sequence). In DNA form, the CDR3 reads TGTGCCAGTAGTATAGCCCCGGGACAGGGGGCCTACGAGCAGTACTTC. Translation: CASSIAPGQGAYEQYF.

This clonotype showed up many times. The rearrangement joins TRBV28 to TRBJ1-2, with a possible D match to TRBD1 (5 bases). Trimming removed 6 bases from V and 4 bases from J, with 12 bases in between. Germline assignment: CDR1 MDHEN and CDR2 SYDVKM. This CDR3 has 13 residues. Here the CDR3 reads CASRGERFYGYTF. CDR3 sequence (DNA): TGTGCCAGCAGGGGGGAGAGATTCTATGGCTACACCTTC.

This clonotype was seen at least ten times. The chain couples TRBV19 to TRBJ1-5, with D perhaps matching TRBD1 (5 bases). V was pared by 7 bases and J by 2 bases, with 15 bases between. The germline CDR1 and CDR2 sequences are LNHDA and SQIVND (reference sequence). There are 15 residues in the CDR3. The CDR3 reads CASTRTGEGNQPQHF. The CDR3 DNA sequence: TGTGCCAGTACAAGGACGGGGGAGGGCAATCAGCCCCAGCATTTT. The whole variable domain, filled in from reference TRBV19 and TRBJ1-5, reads DGGITQSPKYLFRKEGQNVTLSCEQNLNHDAMYWYRQDPGQGLRLIYYSQIVNDFQKGDIAEGYSVSREKKESFPLTVTSAQKNPTAFYLCASTRTGEGNQPQHFGDGTRLSIL.

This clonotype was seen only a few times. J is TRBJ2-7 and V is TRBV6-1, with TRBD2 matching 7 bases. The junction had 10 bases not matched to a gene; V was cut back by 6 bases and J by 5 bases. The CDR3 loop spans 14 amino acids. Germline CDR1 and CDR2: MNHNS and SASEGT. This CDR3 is CASRRAGTNNEQYF. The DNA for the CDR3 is TGTGCCAGCAGAAGAGCGGGAACTAACAACGAGCAGTACTTC.

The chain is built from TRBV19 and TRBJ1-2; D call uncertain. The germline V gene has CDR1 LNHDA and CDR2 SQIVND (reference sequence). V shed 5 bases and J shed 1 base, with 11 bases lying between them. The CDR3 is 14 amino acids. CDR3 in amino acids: CASSPGRYNYGYTF. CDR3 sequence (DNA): TGTGCCAGTAGTCCGGGCAGGTATAACTATGGCTACACCTTC.

In DNA form, the CDR3 reads TGTGCCAGCAGTTTATCTTCTAGGACCTACGAGCAGTACTTC. Its protein product is CASSLSSRTYEQYF. The J gene is TRBJ2-7, the V gene TRBV12-3 or TRBV12-4; D not resolved. This CDR3 has 14 residues. V was trimmed by 2 bases and J by 2 bases, leaving 10 bases between them.

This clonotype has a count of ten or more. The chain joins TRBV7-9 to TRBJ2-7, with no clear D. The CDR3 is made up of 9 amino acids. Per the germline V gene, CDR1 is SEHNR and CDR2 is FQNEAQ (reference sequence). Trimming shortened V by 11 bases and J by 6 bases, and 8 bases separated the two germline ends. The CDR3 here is CAGEAEQYF. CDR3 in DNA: TGTGCCGGGGAAGCCGAGCAGTACTTC.